Each of the 18 T cell receptor beta chains below was sequenced from the same sample in a study of preoperative IRX-2 immunotherapy in early breast cancer. The treatment denotes: preoperative locoregional IRX-2 cytokine immunotherapy. The table came from immunoSEQ multiplex PCR; TCRdb's copy has only in-frame clones and leaves some out. The data show 30,000 to 35,000 clones, with 80% to 85% seen just once and 2% to 3% held by the top ten. The specimen was lymph node tissue, collected from a patient treated with IRX-2 immunotherapy. All receptors derive from a human donor with breast cancer.

This rearrangement joins TRBV12-1 to TRBJ2-7; the table's TRBD2 call for D was not verified on the DNA. TRBV12-1 is reported as a pseudogene. This CDR3 contains 15 residues. This CDR3 reads CASSARSLGVDEQYF. As DNA, the CDR3 is TGTGCCAGCAGCGCGCGTTCTTTGGGAGTGGACGAGCAGTACTTC.

V and J are TRBV11-3 and TRBJ2-5; 9 nucleotides align to TRBD2. The J segment lost 5 bases and the V segment lost 2 bases, leaving 3 bases of the junction unmatched. Germline-derived CDR1 and CDR2 are SGHNT and YENEEA. The CDR3 sequence is 14 residues long. CDR3 residues: CASSLIAGGETQYF. The CDR3 nucleotides read TGTGCCAGCAGCTTAATTGCGGGAGGGGAGACCCAGTACTTC.

The rearrangement uses TRBV6-8 and TRBJ1-5; D may be TRBD1 (6 bases). Germline V CDR1 and CDR2: MNHGY, SAAAGT. The V gene lost 2 bases and the J gene lost 2 bases, with 13 bases spanning the gap. CDR3 size: 16 residues. The CDR3 reads CASSYIQGGGNQPQHF. In nucleotides, the CDR3 is TGTGCCAGCAGTTACATACAGGGAGGCGGCAATCAGCCCCAGCATTTT.

This clone appeared once. The chain links TRBV28 to TRBJ2-3; tentative D call: TRBD2 (5 bases). This CDR3 has 14 residues. Germline-derived CDR1 and CDR2 are MDHEN and SYDVKM. Trimming stripped 3 bases from V and 4 bases from J, with 11 bases between. The CDR3, as DNA: TGTGCCAGCAGTTTCCGCCGCGGGTCAGATACGCAGTATTTT. The encoded protein is CASSFRRGSDTQYF.

This clone has a single count. This chain connects TRBV19 to TRBJ1-5; D ambiguous. The CDR3 covers 15 residues. Germline V gene sequence: CDR1 LNHDA, CDR2 SQIVND (reference sequence). V lost 4 bases and J 2 bases, leaving 12 bases between the germline ends. CDR3 bases: TGTGCCAGTAGTAATTGGCAGGCAGGCAATCAGCCCCAGCATTTT. This gives the protein CASSNWQAGNQPQHF. Combining the CDR3 with reference TRBV19 and TRBJ1-5 gives the whole variable domain DGGITQSPKYLFRKEGQNVTLSCEQNLNHDAMYWYRQDPGQGLRLIYYSQIVNDFQKGDIAEGYSVSREKKESFPLTVTSAQKNPTAFYLCASSNWQAGNQPQHFGDGTRLSIL.

This chain joins TRBV18 and TRBJ1-5; TRBD1 agrees at 11 bases. The CDR3 spans 15 residues. The V gene's germline CDR1 is KGHSH and CDR2 LQKENI. With V trimmed by 3 bases and J by 7 bases, 5 bases remained unmatched. The CDR3: CASSPAGTGGQPQHF. CDR3 nucleotides: TGTGCCAGCTCACCGGCAGGGACAGGGGGGCAGCCCCAGCATTTT. Drawing the rest from reference TRBV18 and TRBJ1-5, the complete variable domain is NAGVMQNPRHLVRRRGQEARLRCSPMKGHSHVYWYRQLPEEGLKFMVYLQKENIIDESGMPKERFSAEFPKEGPSILRIQQVVRGDSAAYFCASSPAGTGGQPQHFGDGTRLSIL.

The chain has TRBV30 and TRBJ2-6; D gene unclear. The CDR3 consists of 16 residues. CDR1 and CDR2 from the germline V gene are GTSNPN and SVGIG (reference sequence). V was trimmed by 5 bases and J by 3 bases, leaving 17 bases between them. The CDR3 DNA reads TGTGCCTGGGACCTCGGATCGGAACTTGGGGCCAACGTCCTGACTTTC. Translation gives CAWDLGSELGANVLTF.

This chain links TRBV29-1 with TRBJ2-5; TRBD1 matches at 10 bases. The CDR3 contains 16 residues. CDR1 is SQVTM, CDR2 ANQGSEA, per germline. The CDR3 nucleotides are TGCGCCAGCAGCCAAGGACAGGGGGGAAACCAAGAGACCCAGTACTTC. This sequence encodes CASSQGQGGNQETQYF.

The V gene is TRBV6-8, the J gene TRBJ1-2, with a possible D match to TRBD1 (6 bases). The V end was cut by 6 bases, the J end by 4 bases, with 21 bases between. Germline-derived CDR1 and CDR2 are MNHGY and SAAAGT. The CDR3 has 16 amino acids. The CDR3 protein is CASRLPGVEGSYGYTF. For the CDR3, the DNA is TGTGCCAGCAGACTTCCAGGGGTAGAGGGTAGCTATGGCTACACCTTC.

The chain has TRBV6-8 and TRBJ2-7; D is undetermined. Trimming took off 7 bases at V and 0 bases at J, with 13 bases between the two ends. The CDR3 loop spans 14 amino acids. Germline V gene lookup returns CDR1 MNHGY and CDR2 SAAAGT. The CDR3 loop is CASTPGSSSYEQYF. The CDR3 DNA is TGTGCCAGCACCCCGGGTTCCAGCTCCTACGAGCAGTACTTC.

V gene TRBV5-1 combines with J gene TRBJ2-3; D remains ambiguous. The germline gives CDR1 SGHRS, CDR2 YFSETQ. The CDR3 consists of 15 residues. Trimming pared 1 base from V and 1 base from J, leaving 10 bases between. The CDR3: CASSLTYMGTDTQYF. The CDR3 DNA sequence: TGCGCCAGCAGCTTGACCTATATGGGCACAGATACGCAGTATTTT.

The chain employs TRBV23-1 and TRBJ2-2, with D unresolved. TRBV23-1 qualifies as an ORF whose function is uncertain. This CDR3 comprises 13 residues. V lost 4 bases and J lost 6, with 9 bases in between. The CDR3 region is CASSPRPPGELFF. For the CDR3, the DNA is TGCGCCAGCAGTCCGAGGCCCCCCGGGGAGCTGTTTTTT.

V usage is TRBV7-5 and J usage is TRBJ1-4; TRBD1, as called in the table, went unchecked against the DNA. TRBV7-5 is annotated as a pseudogene. The CDR3 runs to 15 residues. The CDR3 protein is CASSPRTGGYEKLFF. The CDR3 DNA sequence: TGTGCCAGCAGCCCCAGGACAGGGGGGTACGAAAAACTGTTTTTT.

The chain links TRBV28 to TRBJ2-1; TRBD2 might be the D (6 bases). Germline loops: CDR1 MDHEN, CDR2 SYDVKM. With 4 bases removed from V and 2 bases from J, the gap between germline ends came to 15 bases. The CDR3 is made up of 16 amino acids. CDR3 amino acids: CASSSPRDPAYNEQFF. CDR3 DNA sequence: TGTGCCAGCAGTTCTCCGCGGGACCCCGCCTACAATGAGCAGTTCTTC.

CDR3 loop: CASSRMQEETQYF. The CDR3 region has the DNA TGTGCCAGCTCAAGAATGCAGGAAGAGACCCAGTACTTC. The chain combines TRBV18 with TRBJ2-5, with unresolved D. CDR3 size: 13 residues. The V gene lost 5 bases and the J gene lost 3 bases, with 10 bases spanning the gap. Germline CDR1 is KGHSH and CDR2 is LQKENI.

The chain recombines TRBV14 with TRBJ1-1; no definite D call. The CDR3 runs 13 residues. CDR1 is SGHDN and CDR2 is FVKESK in the germline V gene. Trimming left V 4 bases short and J 4 bases short, with 10 bases between. This CDR3 is CASSRSGGTEAFF. The CDR3 DNA reads TGTGCCAGCAGCCGATCAGGTGGCACTGAAGCTTTCTTT.

A few counts support this clone. The rearrangement joins TRBV18 to TRBJ1-1; D unclear. The ends were cut back, 3 bases at V and 0 bases at J, with 8 bases in the middle. Germline CDR1 KGHSH, CDR2 LQKENI. The CDR3 consists of 14 residues. The CDR3 spells CASSPDRLNTEAFF. In DNA, the CDR3 is TGTGCCAGCTCACCGGACCGGTTGAACACTGAAGCTTTCTTT.

This sequence joins TRBV19 and TRBJ1-5, with D possibly TRBD1 on 6 matching bases. V lost 5 bases and J 6 bases, leaving 11 bases between the germline ends. This CDR3 region has 13 residues. Germline V lookup: CDR1 LNHDA, CDR2 SQIVND (reference sequence). The CDR3 sequence: CASSLTGIQPQHF. The CDR3 DNA follows: TGTGCCAGTAGTTTAACAGGGATTCAGCCCCAGCATTTT.